This T cell receptor (beta chain) was obtained from a study of yellow fever vaccine responses in identical twins. Findings of the study overall: Reportedly, twins' vaccine T cell responses looked partly convergent and partly personalized.

The CDR3 sequence is 15 residues long. V lost 2 bases to trimming and J lost 0 bases; unmatched junction nucleotides: 3. Germline assignment: CDR1 SGHAT and CDR2 FQDESV (reference sequence). As to this clonotype: The antigen is undetermined.

TCRdb called the RT-PCR reads again in MiXCR, with one record for every CDR3 protein. Of fewer than 600 distinct CDR3 sequences listed, around 74% were seen once; the top ten hold 20% to 25%. The sequencing used T cells from blood (PBMCs), unsorted or a sorted subset (not recorded which), collected before or after yellow fever vaccination (not recorded which). The V call is TRBV11-1, the J call TRBJ2-5; TRBD1 matches 7 bases. This receptor was identified in a female donor who received the yellow fever vaccine. CDR3 in amino acids: CASSLSDRDQETQYF. The CDR3 DNA sequence: TGTGCCAGCAGCTTATCCGACAGGGACCAAGAGACCCAGTACTTC.